Listed here are 8 T cell receptor beta chains from one sample, sequenced in a study of cytomegalovirus exposure and HLA in healthy donors. Clones were sequenced by immunoSEQ multiplex PCR, and TCRdb holds only the in-frame ones, with some missing. The profile shows approximately 140,000 clones, just over 85% of them singletons. Material: PBMCs. These receptors originate from a woman aged 18-29 years in good health and CMV-seropositive.

This clone came up once. The genes are TRBV28 and TRBJ2-3; TRBD2 agrees at 8 bases. The junction had 4 bases not matched to a gene; V was cut back by 5 bases and J by 0 bases. The CDR3 totals 15 residues. Germline CDR1 and CDR2: MDHEN and SYDVKM. CDR3 sequence reads: CASSVGGGSTDTQYF. The CDR3, as DNA: TGTGCCAGCAGTGTGGGCGGGGGGAGCACAGATACGCAGTATTTT. Supplemented by reference TRBV28 and TRBJ2-3, the full variable domain reads DVKVTQSSRYLVKRTGEKVFLECVQDMDHENMFWYRQDPGLGLRLIYFSYDVKMKEKGDIPEGYSVSREKKERFSLILESASTNQTSMYLCASSVGGGSTDTQYFGPGTRLTVL.

The genes are TRBV13 and TRBJ2-7; no clear D. This CDR3 contains 11 residues. V shed 5 bases and J shed 5 bases, with 7 bases lying between them. Germline V gives CDR1 PRHDT, CDR2 FYEKMQ (reference sequence). This CDR3 reads CASSGADEQYF. The CDR3 DNA follows: TGTGCCAGCAGCGGAGCCGACGAGCAGTACTTC.

This sequence joins TRBV11-2 and TRBJ2-2; TRBD1 might be the D (5 bases). CDR1 and CDR2 from the germline V gene are SGHAT and FQNNGV. The V end lost 5 bases, the J end lost 4 bases, and 8 bases lay between the germline ends. CDR3 size: 13 residues. CDR3 protein: CASSPGFTGELFF. DNA of the CDR3: TGTGCCAGCAGCCCAGGGTTCACCGGGGAGCTGTTTTTT. Drawing the rest from reference TRBV11-2 and TRBJ2-2, the complete variable domain is EAGVAQSPRYKIIEKRQSVAFWCNPISGHATLYWYQQILGQGPKLLIQFQNNGVVDDSQLPKDRFSAERLKGVDSTLKIQPAKLEDSAVYLCASSPGFTGELFFGEGSRLTVL.

This clone was found once. The rearrangement uses TRBV25-1 and TRBJ2-2, with TRBD1 matching over 9 bases. The germline CDR1 and CDR2 sequences are MGHDK and SYGVNS. V shed 5 bases and J 0 bases; nucleotides not matched to a gene: 7. The CDR3 contains 17 residues. CDR3 loop: CASSSHRTGANTGELFF. The CDR3 nucleotides read TGTGCCAGCAGTTCCCACCGGACAGGGGCGAACACCGGGGAGCTGTTTTTT.

This clone was counted a single time. The rearrangement joins TRBV7-9 to TRBJ1-1; 7 bases map to TRBD1. V lost 5 bases to trimming and J lost 1 base; unmatched junction nucleotides: 4. The CDR3 is 14 amino acids. Germline V gene sequence: CDR1 SEHNR, CDR2 FQNEAQ (reference sequence). CDR3 nucleotides: TGTGCCAGCAGCCGGGGGACAGCGAACACTGAAGCTTTCTTT. Amino acid sequence: CASSRGTANTEAFF.

This clone was recorded many times. The CDR3 DNA follows: TGTGCCAGTAGTCGTGGGGGACAGTTGACCGGGACGCAGTATTTT. Protein sequence: CASSRGGQLTGTQYF. The rearrangement joins TRBV19 to TRBJ2-3, with 7 bases matching TRBD1. Trimming took 5 bases from V and 9 from J; bases not matched to a gene: 14. The CDR3 sequence is 15 residues long. Germline V gives CDR1 LNHDA, CDR2 SQIVND (reference sequence). Complete variable domain (other parts from reference TRBV19 and TRBJ2-3): DGGITQSPKYLFRKEGQNVTLSCEQNLNHDAMYWYRQDPGQGLRLIYYSQIVNDFQKGDIAEGYSVSREKKESFPLTVTSAQKNPTAFYLCASSRGGQLTGTQYFGPGTRLTVL.

In this sample, this clone turned up once. The chain employs TRBV2 and TRBJ2-2, with 10 positions matching TRBD2. V was clipped by 4 bases and J by 2 bases; unmatched bases: 1. CDR1 is SNHLY, CDR2 FYNNEI, per germline. This CDR3 is built from 15 residues. The CDR3 loop reads CASSGTSGNTGELFF. The DNA of the CDR3 is TGTGCCAGCAGTGGGACTAGCGGTAACACCGGGGAGCTGTTTTTT.

The gene calls are TRBV9 and TRBJ2-2, with unresolved D. Trimming removed 0 bases from V and 4 bases from J, with 7 bases in between. The CDR3 totals 14 residues. CDR1 and CDR2 (germline): SGDLS, YYNGEE. CDR3 nucleotide sequence: TGTGCCAGCAGCGTAGAATCGGTCACCGGGGAGCTGTTTTTT. It specifies CASSVESVTGELFF.